The rows below give T cell receptor beta chains drawn from one sample of a study of regulatory T cells in long-lasting Graves disease. Each CDR3 protein gets one entry after TCRdb re-called the multiplex PCR reads with MiXCR. Of 400,000 to 450,000 distinct CDR3 sequences in the sample, roughly 17% are singletons; the top ten hold roughly a tenth. These same data were also listed under a study on T cells in Graves' hyperthyroidism and ophthalmopathy.

Source: peripheral blood mononuclear cells (PBMCs), taken at new diagnosis, from a patient treated with antithyroid drugs. Every receptor here comes from a woman aged 25 to 39 with Graves disease. Both conserved end residues are part of each CDR3. Fields, in order: clone size, V gene, J gene, D gene, CDR3 DNA, CDR3 protein. A D gene is named only where the DNA matches it firmly. Some rows have no size entry. The others give once, few or many, or a class for an expanded clone.

>NA|TRBV7-2|TRBJ2-2|TRBD2
TGTGCCAGCAGCAATAGCGGGAGTTACACCGGGGAGCTGTTTTTT
CASSNSGSYTGELFF
>many|TRBV10-3|TRBJ2-1|TRBD1
TGTGCCATCAGCGCCCCGGACAGGTACAATGAGCAGTTCTTC
CAISAPDRYNEQFF
>many|TRBV2|TRBJ1-1|NA
TGTGCCAGCAGTGAGATGAAGGGAAGCACTGAAGCTTTCTTT
CASSEMKGSTEAFF
>NA|TRBV10-3|TRBJ2-7|NA
TGTGCCATCAGTGAGGGAGCGGGCTCCTACGAGCAGTACTTC
CAISEGAGSYEQYF
>few|TRBV18|TRBJ2-5|TRBD2
TGTGCCAGCTCACCAATAGCGGGGGCTCAAGAGACCCAGTACTTC
CASSPIAGAQETQYF
>many|TRBV15|TRBJ2-5|NA
TGTGCCACCAGCAGAGCGAAAGAGACCCAGTACTTC
CATSRAKETQYF
>many|TRBV11-2|TRBJ2-5|NA
TGTGCCAGCAGCTTAGATTGGGCAGGGCAAGAGACCCAGTACTTC
CASSLDWAGQETQYF
>NA|TRBV20-1|TRBJ2-7|NA
TGCAGTGCTAGAGGTGGACTGTCCTACGAGCAGTACTTC
CSARGGLSYEQYF
>many|TRBV11-2|TRBJ2-1|NA
TGTGCCAGCAGCCGCGGCCGGGGGTCGGATGAGCAGTTCTTC
CASSRGRGSDEQFF
>NA|TRBV6-1|TRBJ1-3|NA
TGTGCCAGCAGTCTGACCTTCCAAGTGCTCTCTGGAAACACCATATATTTT
CASSLTFQVLSGNTIYF
>many|TRBV6-2/TRBV6-3|TRBJ2-1|TRBD2
TGTGCCAGCACCAGAGCGGGAAGCTCCTACAATGAGCAGTTCTTC
CASTRAGSSYNEQFF
>few|TRBV2|TRBJ2-1|NA
TGTGCCACCGGATGGCGGACGGCCAATGAGCAGTTCTTC
CATGWRTANEQFF
>few|TRBV29-1|TRBJ2-7|NA
TGCAGCGTCGCCGATCCCCGGGGGAACTACGAGCAGTACTTC
CSVADPRGNYEQYF
>many|TRBV7-8|TRBJ2-7|TRBD1
TGTGCCAGCAGCCCGCGGACAGGGTCAGGGCAGTACTTC
CASSPRTGSGQYF
>NA|TRBV5-4|TRBJ1-1|NA
TGTGCCAGCAGCTTGGCGTCAGCCATGAACACTGAAGCTTTCTTT
CASSLASAMNTEAFF
>few|TRBV4-2|TRBJ2-7|NA
TGTGCCAGCAGCCAAGACCAGGACACCTACGAGCAGTACTTC
CASSQDQDTYEQYF